These T cell receptor beta chains were read from a single sample in a study of shared clonotypes between healthy human individuals. The data were produced by immunoSEQ multiplex PCR, yet TCRdb's version contains in-frame clones alone and is incomplete. The repertoire holds roughly 500,000 clones, with about four fifths as singletons. The sample was PBMCs. The receptor source for this set is a woman in her thirties or forties in good health. Some clones in this sample may be carry-over from other donors' samples. The CDR3 runs from the conserved cysteine through the conserved F or W. Each record gives: D gene, J gene, clone size, V gene, CDR3 DNA, CDR3 protein. A D gene is named only where the DNA matches it firmly. Not all rows give a size; the values are once, few, many and, for expanded clones, a class.

TRBD1,TRBJ2-3,NA,TRBV13,TGTGCCAGCAGCTTAGAGAGGGGGCGCCTGGGCACAGATACGCAGTATTTT,CASSLERGRLGTDTQYF
NA,TRBJ1-2,NA,TRBV27,TGTGCCAGCAGTTTAAAAGGGTTCTATGGCTACACCTTC,CASSLKGFYGYTF
NA,TRBJ2-6,NA,TRBV5-5,TGTGCCAGCAGCTTCGGTCAGGCTGGGGCCAACGTCCTGACTTTC,CASSFGQAGANVLTF
TRBD2,TRBJ2-7,NA,TRBV4-3,TGCGCCAGCAGCCCGGGACTAGGATCCTACGAGCAGTACTTC,CASSPGLGSYEQYF
NA,TRBJ1-6,NA,TRBV2,TGTGCCAGCAGTACAGCAGGGTATTCACCCCTCCACTTT,CASSTAGYSPLHF
TRBD1,TRBJ2-7,NA,TRBV4-1,TGCGCCAGCAGCCGATTGTCAGGGGGCCCCTACGAGCAGTACTTC,CASSRLSGGPYEQYF
NA,TRBJ1-1,NA,TRBV5-4,TGTGCCAGCAGCTTAGGGGACCCGCTGTGGACTGAAGTTTTCTTT,CASSLGDPLWTEVFF
NA,TRBJ2-7,NA,TRBV5-1,TGCGCCAGCAGCCCATTGACAGGGAGGGGCTCCTACGAGCAGTACTTC,CASSPLTGRGSYEQYF
NA,TRBJ2-3,NA,TRBV9,TGTGCCAGCAGCGTAGGAGGAACCAGTAGCACAGATACGCAGTATTTT,CASSVGGTSSTDTQYF
NA,TRBJ2-3,NA,TRBV28,TGTGCCAGCAGTTTAATTCGTTCTATTCCCACAGATACGCAGTATTTT,CASSLIRSIPTDTQYF
NA,TRBJ2-4,NA,TRBV28,TGTGCCAGCAGTTCCCTCGGGACATACCTAGCCAAAAACATTCAGTACTTC,CASSSLGTYLAKNIQYF
NA,TRBJ2-7,once,TRBV4-1,TGCGCCAGCAGCGCTAGGGACCTCGGTTACGAGCAGTACTTC,CASSARDLGYEQYF
NA,TRBJ2-3,NA,TRBV6-4,TGTGCCAGCAGTGACTCGGGCGGGCCAGATACGCAGTATTTT,CASSDSGGPDTQYF
NA,TRBJ1-2,NA,TRBV6-4,TGTGCCAGCAGTGACTCTAAGAAGTCAGGGGCCTATGGCTACACCTTC,CASSDSKKSGAYGYTF
NA,TRBJ1-2,NA,TRBV2,TGTGCCAGCAGTGAAAGACATCTGGGCTACACCTTC,CASSERHLGYTF
NA,TRBJ2-7,NA,TRBV7-2,TGTGCCAGCAGGGAACTAGGTTCCGAGCAGTACTTC,CASRELGSEQYF
NA,TRBJ2-1,NA,TRBV5-6,TGTGCCAGCAGCCTAAGGGGGGGCACCTACAATGAGCAGTTCTTC,CASSLRGGTYNEQFF
NA,TRBJ2-3,NA,TRBV5-3,TGTGCCAGAAGCTTGGCCGGCGGCCCGCGATGTACGCAGTATTTT,CARSLAGGPRCTQYF
NA,TRBJ1-5,NA,TRBV5-6,TGTGCCAGCAGCTCCACGATACAGGATCAGCCCCAGCATTTT,CASSSTIQDQPQHF
NA,TRBJ2-7,NA,TRBV19,TGTGCCAGTAGGTCTACCGGGACCTACGAGCAGTACTTC,CASRSTGTYEQYF
NA,TRBJ2-3,NA,TRBV7-2,TGTGCCAGCAGCTTAGTCCGGGAAGGGACAGATACGCAGTATTTT,CASSLVREGTDTQYF
NA,TRBJ1-2,NA,TRBV27,TGTGCCAGCGGAAACAGGGTACTCGACTATGGCTACACCTTC,CASGNRVLDYGYTF
TRBD1,TRBJ2-3,NA,TRBV29-1,TGCAGCGTAGCGAGGGGGACAGGAGCAGATACGCAGTATTTT,CSVARGTGADTQYF
TRBD2,TRBJ2-2,NA,TRBV7-7,TGTGCTAGCAGCTCGGGGACTAGCGGGATCGACACCGGGGAGCTGTTTTTT,CASSSGTSGIDTGELFF
TRBD1,TRBJ2-2,NA,TRBV28,TGTGCCAGTAAGACAGGGGACGCCGGGGAGCTGTTTTTT,CASKTGDAGELFF
TRBD2,TRBJ2-5,NA,TRBV5-4,TGTGCCAGCAGCTTTCCGGGACTAGATCGGGAGACCCAGTACTTC,CASSFPGLDRETQYF
NA,TRBJ2-7,NA,TRBV27,TGTGCCAGCCGGTGGGATCAGGGAGGCGAGCAGTACTTC,CASRWDQGGEQYF
NA,TRBJ1-5,NA,TRBV7-8,TGTGCCAGCAGCCCTGCACAGGATCAGCCCCAGCATTTT,CASSPAQDQPQHF
TRBD2,TRBJ2-2,few,TRBV18,TGTGCCAGCTCACCCCCGGAAGCGGGAGTCTCGTCCGGGGAGCTGTTTTTT,CASSPPEAGVSSGELFF
NA,TRBJ2-7,NA,TRBV28,TGTGCCAGCAGAAGGTCGGGAAACCTTGGGGAGCAGTACTTC,CASRRSGNLGEQYF
TRBD1,TRBJ1-2,NA,TRBV28,TGTGCCAGCAGTTTATCCACAGGGGGGTATGGCTACACCTTC,CASSLSTGGYGYTF
NA,TRBJ2-1,few,TRBV29-1,TGCAGCGTCTCCCCCCAGCGGTTTTACGTGAAGAATGAGCAGTTCTTC,CSVSPQRFYVKNEQFF
NA,TRBJ1-5,NA,TRBV9,TGTGCCAGCAGCGTATCGGGAAATAGCAATCAGCCCCAGCATTTT,CASSVSGNSNQPQHF
TRBD1,TRBJ2-5,NA,TRBV29-1,TGCAGCGGCTGGACAGGGTGGGCAGCGGACAAAGAGACCCAGTACTTC,CSGWTGWAADKETQYF
TRBD1,TRBJ2-7,NA,TRBV7-8,TGTGCCAGCAGCATTGACAGGGTTGGGAACGAGCAGTACTTC,CASSIDRVGNEQYF
NA,TRBJ2-5,NA,TRBV6-7,TGTGCCAGCATCTGTGACCGGGGCCACCTCGTGGAGACCCAGTACTTC,CASICDRGHLVETQYF
NA,TRBJ2-1,few,TRBV7-9,TGTGCCAGCACCTGGGGAGGTAGCGCAAGCTCCTACAATGAGCAGTTCTTC,CASTWGGSASSYNEQFF
NA,TRBJ1-3,NA,TRBV11-2,TGTGCCAGCACCCTCCGTGACACCATATATTTT,CASTLRDTIYF
NA,TRBJ2-5,NA,TRBV7-9,TGTGCCAGCAGCCAAAGTAGTCCCGCACAGGGAATTGAGACCCAGTACTTC,CASSQSSPAQGIETQYF
NA,TRBJ2-3,NA,TRBV7-2,TGTGCCAGCTGCACCGCCCCGGGGCGCCAAAGGCAGTATTTT,CASCTAPGRQRQYF
NA,TRBJ2-1,NA,TRBV12-2,TGTGCAAGTCGCTTAGCGTTAACTAGCGGGAGCAATGAGCAGTTCTTC,CASRLALTSGSNEQFF
TRBD2,TRBJ2-7,NA,TRBV30,TGTGCCTGGAGTGAGGGTAGCGGGATATACGAGCAGTACTTC,CAWSEGSGIYEQYF
NA,TRBJ1-1,NA,TRBV21-1,TGTGCCAGCAGCTCGGGGGAGAACACTGAAGCTTTCTTT,CASSSGENTEAFF
TRBD1,TRBJ1-5,few,TRBV19,TGTGCCAGTAGTGACATTCGGCAGGGGGTCGGTCAGCCCCAGCATTTT,CASSDIRQGVGQPQHF
TRBD1,TRBJ1-2,NA,TRBV5-1,TGCGCCAGCTCGCTTAAGGACAGGGGGTATGGCTACACCTTC,CASSLKDRGYGYTF
NA,TRBJ2-1,NA,TRBV18,TGTGCCAGCTCACCACCATACGGGGTCAATGAGCAGTTCTTC,CASSPPYGVNEQFF
TRBD1,TRBJ2-7,NA,TRBV7-6,TGTGCCAGCAGCTTAGCGGGGACAGGGGTCCACGAGCAGTACTTC,CASSLAGTGVHEQYF
NA,TRBJ2-5,NA,TRBV6-5,TGTGCCAGCAGTGGGACAAAAGAGACCCAGTACTTC,CASSGTKETQYF